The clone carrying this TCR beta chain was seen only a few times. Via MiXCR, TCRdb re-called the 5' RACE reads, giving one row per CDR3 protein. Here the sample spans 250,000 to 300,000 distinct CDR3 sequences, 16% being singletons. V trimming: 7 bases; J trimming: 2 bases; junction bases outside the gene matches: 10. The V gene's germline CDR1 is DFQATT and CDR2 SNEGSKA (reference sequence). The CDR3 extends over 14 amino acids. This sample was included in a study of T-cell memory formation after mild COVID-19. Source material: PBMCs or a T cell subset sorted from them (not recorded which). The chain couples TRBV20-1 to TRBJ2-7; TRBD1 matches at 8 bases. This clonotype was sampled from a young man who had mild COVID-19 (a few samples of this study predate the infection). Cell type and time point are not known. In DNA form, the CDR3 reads TGCAGTGGATTCGGGCAGGGGGCCCCCTACGAGCAGTACTTC. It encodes CSGFGQGAPYEQYF.